These 10 T cell receptor beta chains came from one sample sequenced in a study of T cells in Graves' hyperthyroidism and ophthalmopathy. TCR beta CDR3 regions were amplified from RNA transcripts. HTBI primers were the set used in a first-round RT-PCR of the TCR CDR3. TCRdb analysed the multiplex PCR reads with MiXCR anew, one entry per CDR3 protein. The data show roughly 500,000 distinct CDR3 sequences, about 46% seen once. The source material was peripheral blood or thyroid tissue (not recorded which). All receptors come from an adult woman with Graves' disease, either hyperthyroidism or ophthalmopathy (not recorded which).

The J gene is TRBJ1-3, the V gene TRBV29-1; D gene unclear. The length of the CDR3 is 12 residues. Germline loops: CDR1 SQVTM, CDR2 ANQGSEA. As DNA, the CDR3 is TGCAGTGCAGCAGGATCTGGAAACACCATATATTTT. As protein: CSAAGSGNTIYF.

The chain couples TRBV29-1 to TRBJ1-2; D is perhaps TRBD1 (5 bases). CDR1 is SQVTM, CDR2 ANQGSEA, per germline. The CDR3 contains 14 residues. The V end lost 3 bases, the J end lost 6 bases, and 17 bases lay between the germline ends. CDR3 DNA: TGCAGCGTTGATCAGGGCCCGACACACCATGGCTACACCTTC. This codes for CSVDQGPTHHGYTF.

The V call is TRBV7-8, the J call TRBJ1-2; D not certain. There are 14 residues in the CDR3. V shed 1 base and J shed 8 bases, with 14 bases lying between them. Germline V CDR1 and CDR2: SGHVS, FQNEAQ. The chain's CDR3 is CASSLELAGMGYTF. Written as DNA, the CDR3 is TGTGCCAGCAGCTTAGAATTGGCCGGAATGGGCTACACCTTC.

V usage is TRBV24-1 and J usage is TRBJ2-5; D unclear. The germline CDR1 and CDR2 sequences are KGHDR and SFDVKD. The V end lost 1 base, the J end lost 4 bases, and 3 bases lay between the germline ends. This CDR3 has 12 amino acids. CDR3 coding DNA: TGTGCCACCAGTGATTTCGGAGAGACCCAGTACTTC. This codes for CATSDFGETQYF.

The table lists this clonotype with a count of one. The chain recombines TRBV10-3 with TRBJ2-5; 7 bases are shared with TRBD1. CDR1 and CDR2 (germline): ENHRY, SYGVKD. The trim removed 0 bases at V and 7 bases at J, leaving 8 bases unmatched. The length of the CDR3 is 15 residues. The CDR3 nucleotides are TGTGCCATCAGTGAGTCTTCTCTGCCAGGGGGGACCCAGTACTTC. Translated: CAISESSLPGGTQYF.

This clonotype was seen repeatedly, ten times or more. In DNA, the CDR3 is TGTGCCAGCAGCTTGGGTCACGATCAAGAGACCCAGTACTTC. This translates into CASSLGHDQETQYF. The rearrangement joins TRBV5-8 to TRBJ2-5; D is unresolved. Germline-derived CDR1 and CDR2 are SGHTS and YDEGEE. CDR3 length: 14 amino acids. Trimming stripped 0 bases from V and 2 bases from J, with 8 bases between. Filled out from reference TRBV5-8 and TRBJ2-5, the complete variable domain reads EAGVTQSPTHLIKTRGQQATLRCSPISGHTSVYWYQQALGLGLQFLLWYDEGEERNRGNFPPRFSGRQFPNYSSELNVNALELEDSALYLCASSLGHDQETQYFGPGTRLLVL.

This chain uses TRBV9 with TRBJ1-6; D ambiguous. V lost 0 bases, J lost 8 bases, and 12 bases lay in between. The CDR3 extends over 15 amino acids. CDR1 is SGDLS and CDR2 is YYNGEE in the germline V gene. Here the CDR3 DNA reads TGTGCCAGCAGCGTAGGGGCCCACCGGGATTCACCCCTCCACTTT. Translation: CASSVGAHRDSPLHF.

V usage is TRBV11-2 and J usage is TRBJ2-2; 7 nucleotides line up with TRBD2. CDR3 size: 17 residues. Germline V CDR1 and CDR2: SGHAT, FQNNGV. After removal of 5 bases from V and 5 bases from J, the junction contained 14 bases not matched to a gene. In nucleotides, the CDR3 is TGTGCCAGCAGCCTCCTTGGAGGGAGGGTCCCAACCGGGGAGCTGTTTTTT. Translation gives CASSLLGGRVPTGELFF.

Turning to this clonotype: One base away lies a much larger clone, so this may be a sequencing read error. The chain uses TRBV4-1 and TRBJ1-2, with D possibly TRBD1 on 6 matching bases. Germline V gene data show CDR1 as MGHRA and CDR2 as YSYEKL. With 0 bases removed from V and 8 bases from J, the gap between germline ends came to 16 bases. The CDR3 extends over 15 amino acids. The CDR3 DNA reads TGCGCCAGCAGCCAAGATAGGACAGAGCTTTTCGGCTACACCTTC. It codes for CASSQDRTELFGYTF.

This clonotype came up a few times. This chain connects TRBV2 to TRBJ2-5; D gene ambiguous. CDR3 length equals 13 residues. The V gene lost 6 bases and the J gene lost 2 bases, with 10 bases spanning the gap. Germline-derived CDR1 and CDR2 are SNHLY and FYNNEI. The CDR3 DNA reads as TGTGCCAGCAGCTGGGCAATACAAGAGACCCAGTACTTC. It specifies CASSWAIQETQYF. Together with reference TRBV2 and TRBJ2-5, the CDR3 gives the full variable domain: EPEVTQTPSHQVTQMGQEVILRCVPISNHLYFYWYRQILGQKVEFLVSFYNNEISEKSEIFDDQFSVERPDGSNFTLKIRSTKLEDSAMYFCASSWAIQETQYFGPGTRLLVL.